This T cell receptor (beta chain) was sequenced for a study of brain T cells in children with intractable seizures. Only cases whose brain tissue showed the highest T cell transcript signatures were sequenced. This CDR3 is 13 amino acids long. The V end lost 3 bases, the J end lost 1 base, and 7 bases lay between the germline ends. Germline V gene sequence: CDR1 MNHEY, CDR2 SMNVEV (reference sequence). The method was immunoSEQ multiplex PCR; TCRdb's version includes in-frame clones alone and lacks a portion of them. The data show 70,000 to 90,000 clones, under 95% seen once. This clone appeared a single time.

The rearrangement links TRBV27 to TRBJ2-7; unclear D gene. The sample in question was peripheral blood, obtained at surgery. The TCR comes from a boy younger than two with tuberous sclerosis and intractable seizures. This chain's CDR3 is CASSLGQSYEQYF. The CDR3 DNA reads as TGTGCCAGCAGTTTGGGTCAGTCCTACGAGCAGTACTTC.